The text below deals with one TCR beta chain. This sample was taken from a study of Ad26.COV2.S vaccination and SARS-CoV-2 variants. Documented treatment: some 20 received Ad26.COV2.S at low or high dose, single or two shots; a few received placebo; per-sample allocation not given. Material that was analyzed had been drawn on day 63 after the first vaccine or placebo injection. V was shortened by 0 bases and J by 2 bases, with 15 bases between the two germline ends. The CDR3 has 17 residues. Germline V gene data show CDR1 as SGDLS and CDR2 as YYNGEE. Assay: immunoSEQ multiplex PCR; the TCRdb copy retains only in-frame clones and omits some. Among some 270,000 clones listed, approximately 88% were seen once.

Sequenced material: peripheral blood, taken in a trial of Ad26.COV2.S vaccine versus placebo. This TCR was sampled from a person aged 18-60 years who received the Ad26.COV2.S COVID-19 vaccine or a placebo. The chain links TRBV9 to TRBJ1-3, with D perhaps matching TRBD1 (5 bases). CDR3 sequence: CASSVDLQGRAGNTIYF. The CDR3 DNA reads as TGTGCCAGCAGCGTAGATCTTCAGGGCAGGGCTGGAAACACCATATATTTT.